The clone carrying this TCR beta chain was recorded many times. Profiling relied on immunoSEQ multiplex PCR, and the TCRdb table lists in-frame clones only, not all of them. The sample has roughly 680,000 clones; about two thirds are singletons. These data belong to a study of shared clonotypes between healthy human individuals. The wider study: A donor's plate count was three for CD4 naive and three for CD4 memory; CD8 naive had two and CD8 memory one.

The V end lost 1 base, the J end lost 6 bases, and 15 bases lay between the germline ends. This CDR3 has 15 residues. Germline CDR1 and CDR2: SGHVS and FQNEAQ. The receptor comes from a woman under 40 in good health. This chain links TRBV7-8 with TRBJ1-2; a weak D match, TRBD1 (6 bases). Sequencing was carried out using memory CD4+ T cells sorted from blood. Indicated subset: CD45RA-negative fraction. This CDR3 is CASSLGRGYVDGYTF. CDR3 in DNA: TGTGCCAGCAGCTTAGGGAGGGGGTACGTTGATGGCTACACCTTC.